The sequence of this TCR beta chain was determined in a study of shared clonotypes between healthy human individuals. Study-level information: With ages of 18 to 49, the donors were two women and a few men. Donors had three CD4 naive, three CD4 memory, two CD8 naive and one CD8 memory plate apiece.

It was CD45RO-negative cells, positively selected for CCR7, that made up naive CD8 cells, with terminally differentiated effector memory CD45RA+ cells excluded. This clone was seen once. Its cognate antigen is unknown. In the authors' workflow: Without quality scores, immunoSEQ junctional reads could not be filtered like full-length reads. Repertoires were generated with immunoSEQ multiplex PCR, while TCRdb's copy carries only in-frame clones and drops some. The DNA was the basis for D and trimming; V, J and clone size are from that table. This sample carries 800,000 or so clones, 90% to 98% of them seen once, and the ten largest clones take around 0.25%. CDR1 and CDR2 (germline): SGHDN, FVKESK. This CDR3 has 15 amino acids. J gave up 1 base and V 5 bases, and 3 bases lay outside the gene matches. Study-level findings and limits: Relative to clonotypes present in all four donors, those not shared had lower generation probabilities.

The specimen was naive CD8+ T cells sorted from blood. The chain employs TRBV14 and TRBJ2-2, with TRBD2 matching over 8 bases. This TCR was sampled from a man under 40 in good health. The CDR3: CASSYLAGNTGELFF. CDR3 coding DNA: TGTGCCAGCAGCTACCTAGCGGGGAACACCGGGGAGCTGTTTTTT. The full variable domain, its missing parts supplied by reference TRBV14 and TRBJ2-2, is EAGVTQFPSHSVIEKGQTVTLRCDPISGHDNLYWYRRVMGKEIKFLLHFVKESKQDESGMPNNRFLAERTGGTYSTLKVQPAELEDSGVYFCASSYLAGNTGELFFGEGSRLTVL.